Below, one T cell receptor beta chain is given with its context. Peripheral blood came from all dose cohorts at three timepoints. This sample is drawn from a study of OX40 agonist ivuxolimab in advanced cancers. Study summary: With ivuxolimab, an agonistic anti-OX40 (CD134) antibody, patients were treated. People in dose escalation had one of these cancers: hepatocellular carcinoma, melanoma, renal cell or head and neck cancer.

Sequencing was performed with immunoSEQ multiplex PCR; in TCRdb, only in-frame clones are kept and a portion is missing. The repertoire holds 30,000 to 35,000 clones, with roughly four fifths as singletons. This CDR3 comprises 17 residues. Germline lookup yields CDR1 MNHEY and CDR2 SMNVEV (reference sequence). V trimming: 4 bases; J trimming: 8 bases; junction bases outside the gene matches: 15. This receptor was taken from an adult with an advanced solid tumor such as melanoma, head and neck, liver or kidney cancer. This rearrangement joins TRBV27 to TRBJ2-1; 9 nucleotides agree with TRBD2. The material was CD4+ or CD8+ T cells sorted from blood, obtained in a trial of the OX40 agonist ivuxolimab. In nucleotides, the CDR3 is TGTGCCAGCAGTTCAAACCGGGGACTAGCCCTAAACCATGAGCAGTTCTTC. Residues: CASSSNRGLALNHEQFF.